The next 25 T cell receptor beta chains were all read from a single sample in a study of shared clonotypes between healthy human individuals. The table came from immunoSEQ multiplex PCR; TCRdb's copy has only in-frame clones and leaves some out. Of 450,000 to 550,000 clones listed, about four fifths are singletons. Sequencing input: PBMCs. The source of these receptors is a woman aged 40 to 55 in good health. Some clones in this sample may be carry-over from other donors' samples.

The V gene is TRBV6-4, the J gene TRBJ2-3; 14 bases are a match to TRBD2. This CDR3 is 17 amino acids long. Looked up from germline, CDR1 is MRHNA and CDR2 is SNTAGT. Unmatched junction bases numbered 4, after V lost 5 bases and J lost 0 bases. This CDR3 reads CASSPGTSGSSTDTQYF. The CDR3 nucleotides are TGTGCCAGCAGTCCCGGGACTAGCGGGAGTAGCACAGATACGCAGTATTTT.

CDR3 in DNA: TGTGCCATCAGGGACAGACCTAACACCGGGGAGCTGTTTTTT. This gives the protein CAIRDRPNTGELFF. The rearrangement links TRBV10-3 to TRBJ2-2; D perhaps matches TRBD1 (6 bases). V was pared by 6 bases and J by 2 bases, with 10 bases between. The CDR3 runs 14 residues. Germline V gene data show CDR1 as ENHRY and CDR2 as SYGVKD.

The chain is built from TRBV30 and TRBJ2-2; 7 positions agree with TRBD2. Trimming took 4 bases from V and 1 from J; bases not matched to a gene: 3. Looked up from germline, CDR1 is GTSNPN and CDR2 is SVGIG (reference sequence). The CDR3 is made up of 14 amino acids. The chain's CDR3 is CAWKQRENTGELFF. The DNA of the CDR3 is TGTGCCTGGAAACAGCGGGAGAACACCGGGGAGCTGTTTTTT. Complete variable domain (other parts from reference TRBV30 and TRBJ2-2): SQTIHQWPATLVQPVGSPLSLECTVEGTSNPNLYWYRQAAGRGLQLLFYSVGIGQISSEVPQNLSASRPQDRQFILSSKKLLLSDSGFYLCAWKQRENTGELFFGEGSRLTVL.

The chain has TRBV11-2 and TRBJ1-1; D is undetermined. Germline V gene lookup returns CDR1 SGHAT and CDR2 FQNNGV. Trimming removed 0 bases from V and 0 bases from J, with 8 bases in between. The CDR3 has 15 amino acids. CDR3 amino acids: CASSLDPVMNTEAFF. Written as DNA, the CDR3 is TGTGCCAGCAGCTTAGACCCGGTGATGAACACTGAAGCTTTCTTT. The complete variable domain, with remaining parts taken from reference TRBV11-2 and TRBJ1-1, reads EAGVAQSPRYKIIEKRQSVAFWCNPISGHATLYWYQQILGQGPKLLIQFQNNGVVDDSQLPKDRFSAERLKGVDSTLKIQPAKLEDSAVYLCASSLDPVMNTEAFFGQGTRLTVV.

In nucleotides, the CDR3 is TGTGCCAGCAGCTTACAGGGCTATGGGACCCAGTACTTC. Amino acids: CASSLQGYGTQYF. The rearrangement joins TRBV7-2 to TRBJ2-5; the D gene is possibly TRBD1 (5 bases). CDR1 is SGHTA and CDR2 is FQGNSA in the germline V gene. Trimming pared 2 bases from V and 7 bases from J, leaving 11 bases between. The CDR3 has 13 amino acids.

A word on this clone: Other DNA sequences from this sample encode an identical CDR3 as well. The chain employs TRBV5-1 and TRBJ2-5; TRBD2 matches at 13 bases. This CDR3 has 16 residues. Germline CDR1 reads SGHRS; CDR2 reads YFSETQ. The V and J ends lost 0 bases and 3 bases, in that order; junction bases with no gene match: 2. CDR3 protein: CASSLVLAGGEETQYF. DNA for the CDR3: TGCGCCAGCAGCTTGGTACTAGCGGGAGGGGAAGAGACCCAGTACTTC.

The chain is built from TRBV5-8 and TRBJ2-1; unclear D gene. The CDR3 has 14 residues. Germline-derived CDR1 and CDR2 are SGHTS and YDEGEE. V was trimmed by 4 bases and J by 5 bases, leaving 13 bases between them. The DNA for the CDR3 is TGTGCCAGCAGCCCCCGGACCTACGACAATGAGCAGTTCTTC. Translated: CASSPRTYDNEQFF.

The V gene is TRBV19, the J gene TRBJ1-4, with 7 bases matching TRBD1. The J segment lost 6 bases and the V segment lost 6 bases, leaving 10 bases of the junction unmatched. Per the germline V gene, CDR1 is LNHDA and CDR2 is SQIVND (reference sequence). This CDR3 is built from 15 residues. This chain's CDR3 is CASRVTGALHEKLFF. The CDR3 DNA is TGTGCCAGTAGGGTAACAGGGGCCCTACATGAAAAACTGTTTTTT.

The CDR3 is CASSPLASGGLNEQFF. CDR3 DNA: TGCGCCAGCAGCCCTCTAGCGTCGGGGGGCCTCAATGAGCAGTTCTTC. The chain is built from TRBV4-1 and TRBJ2-1; D might be TRBD2 (7 bases). The germline V and J ends were trimmed by 4 bases and 6 bases, with 19 bases remaining between them. There are 16 residues in the CDR3. Looked up from germline, CDR1 is MGHRA and CDR2 is YSYEKL.

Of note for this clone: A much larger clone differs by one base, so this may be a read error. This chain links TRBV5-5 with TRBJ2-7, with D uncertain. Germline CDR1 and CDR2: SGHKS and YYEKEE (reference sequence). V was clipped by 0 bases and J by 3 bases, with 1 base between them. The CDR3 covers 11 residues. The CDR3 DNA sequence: TGTGCCAGCAGCTTGGACTACGAGCAGTACTTC. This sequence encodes CASSLDYEQYF.

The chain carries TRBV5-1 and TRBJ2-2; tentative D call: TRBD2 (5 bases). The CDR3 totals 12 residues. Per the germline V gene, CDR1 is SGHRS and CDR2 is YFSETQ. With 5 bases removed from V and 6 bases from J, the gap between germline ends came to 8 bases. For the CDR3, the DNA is TGCGCCAGCAGAGAGGGCTCCGGGGAGCTGTTTTTT. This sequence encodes CASREGSGELFF. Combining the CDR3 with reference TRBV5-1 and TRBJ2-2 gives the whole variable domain KAGVTQTPRYLIKTRGQQVTLSCSPISGHRSVSWYQQTPGQGLQFLFEYFSETQRNKGNFPGRFSGRQFSNSRSEMNVSTLELGDSALYLCASREGSGELFFGEGSRLTVL.

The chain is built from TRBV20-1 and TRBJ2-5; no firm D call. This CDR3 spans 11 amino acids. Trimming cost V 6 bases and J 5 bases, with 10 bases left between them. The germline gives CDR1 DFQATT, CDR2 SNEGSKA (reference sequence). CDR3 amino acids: CSAYLKETQYF. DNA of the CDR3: TGCAGTGCCTACCTTAAGGAGACCCAGTACTTC.

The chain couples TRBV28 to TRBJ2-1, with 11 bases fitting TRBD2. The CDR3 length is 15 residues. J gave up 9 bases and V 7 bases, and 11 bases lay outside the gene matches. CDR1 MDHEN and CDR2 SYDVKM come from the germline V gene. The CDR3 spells CASTHPSGRPLEQFF. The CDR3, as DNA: TGTGCCAGCACACATCCTAGCGGGAGGCCCCTTGAGCAGTTCTTC.

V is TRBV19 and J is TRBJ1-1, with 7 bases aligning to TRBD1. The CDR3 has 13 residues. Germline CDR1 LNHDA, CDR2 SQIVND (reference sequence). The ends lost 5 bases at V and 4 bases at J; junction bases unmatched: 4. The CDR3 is CASSVTGTTEAFF. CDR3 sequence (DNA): TGTGCCAGTAGTGTGACAGGGACCACTGAAGCTTTCTTT.

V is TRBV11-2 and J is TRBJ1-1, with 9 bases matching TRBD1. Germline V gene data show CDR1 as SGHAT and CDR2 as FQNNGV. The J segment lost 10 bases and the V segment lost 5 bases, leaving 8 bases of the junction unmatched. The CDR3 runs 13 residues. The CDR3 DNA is TGTGCCAGCAGCCCGCTCCCGGACAGGGGAGCTTTCTTT. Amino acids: CASSPLPDRGAFF. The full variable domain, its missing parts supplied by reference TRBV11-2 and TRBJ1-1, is EAGVAQSPRYKIIEKRQSVAFWCNPISGHATLYWYQQILGQGPKLLIQFQNNGVVDDSQLPKDRFSAERLKGVDSTLKIQPAKLEDSAVYLCASSPLPDRGAFFGQGTRLTVV.

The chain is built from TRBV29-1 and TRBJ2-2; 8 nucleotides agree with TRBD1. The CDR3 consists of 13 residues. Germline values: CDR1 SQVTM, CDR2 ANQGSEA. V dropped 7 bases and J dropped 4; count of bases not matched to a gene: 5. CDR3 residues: CSARTGFTGELFF. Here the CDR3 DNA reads TGCAGCGCACGGACAGGGTTCACCGGGGAGCTGTTTTTT.

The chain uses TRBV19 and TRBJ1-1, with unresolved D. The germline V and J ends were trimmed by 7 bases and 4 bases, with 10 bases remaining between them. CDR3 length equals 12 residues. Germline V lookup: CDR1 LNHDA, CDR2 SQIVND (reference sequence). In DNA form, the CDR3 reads TGTGCCAGTAAGGGTTTTGGCACTGAAGCTTTCTTT. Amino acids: CASKGFGTEAFF.

The CDR3 nucleotides are TGTGCCAGCAGTGAAGCCGGGACAGCCAGGAAGTACACCTTC. It specifies CASSEAGTARKYTF. This chain links TRBV6-1 with TRBJ1-2, with 7 bases aligning to TRBD1. The CDR3 loop spans 14 amino acids. After removal of 0 bases from V and 11 bases from J, the junction contained 9 bases not matched to a gene. The V gene's germline CDR1 is MNHNS and CDR2 SASEGT.

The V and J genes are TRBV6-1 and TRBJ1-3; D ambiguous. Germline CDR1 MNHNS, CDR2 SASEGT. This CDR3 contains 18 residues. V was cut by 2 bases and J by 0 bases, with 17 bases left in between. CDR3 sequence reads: CASSEIYIHTTSGNTIYF. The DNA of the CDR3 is TGTGCCAGCAGTGAAATTTACATCCATACGACCTCTGGAAACACCATATATTTT.

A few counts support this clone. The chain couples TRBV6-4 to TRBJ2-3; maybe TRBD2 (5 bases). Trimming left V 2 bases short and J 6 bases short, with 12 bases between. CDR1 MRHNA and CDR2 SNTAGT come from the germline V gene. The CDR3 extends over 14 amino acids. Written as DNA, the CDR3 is TGTGCCAGCAGTGACGGGCAGCCGGGGGATACGCAGTATTTT. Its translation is CASSDGQPGDTQYF.

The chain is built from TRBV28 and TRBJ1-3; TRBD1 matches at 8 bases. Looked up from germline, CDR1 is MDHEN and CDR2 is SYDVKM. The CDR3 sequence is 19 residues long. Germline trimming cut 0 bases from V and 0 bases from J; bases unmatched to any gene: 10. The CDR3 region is CASSLWTGDPPRSGNTIYF. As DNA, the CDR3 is TGTGCCAGCAGTTTATGGACAGGGGACCCCCCGCGCTCTGGAAACACCATATATTTT.

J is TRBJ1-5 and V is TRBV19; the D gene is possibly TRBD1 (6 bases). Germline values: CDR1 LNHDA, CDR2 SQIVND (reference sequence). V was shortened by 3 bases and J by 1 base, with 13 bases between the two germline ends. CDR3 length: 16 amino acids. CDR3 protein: CASSMLGGLSNQPQHF. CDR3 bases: TGTGCCAGTAGTATGTTGGGGGGCTTAAGCAATCAGCCCCAGCATTTT.

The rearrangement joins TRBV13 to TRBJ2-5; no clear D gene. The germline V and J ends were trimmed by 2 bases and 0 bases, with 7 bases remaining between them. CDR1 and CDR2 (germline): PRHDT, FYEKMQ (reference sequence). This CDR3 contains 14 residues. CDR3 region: CASSLRADQETQYF. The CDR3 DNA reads TGTGCCAGCAGCTTACGGGCAGACCAAGAGACCCAGTACTTC. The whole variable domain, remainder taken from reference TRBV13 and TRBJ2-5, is AAGVIQSPRHLIKEKRETATLKCYPIPRHDTVYWYQQGPGQDPQFLISFYEKMQSDKGSIPDRFSAQQFSDYHSELNMSSLELGDSALYFCASSLRADQETQYFGPGTRLLVL.

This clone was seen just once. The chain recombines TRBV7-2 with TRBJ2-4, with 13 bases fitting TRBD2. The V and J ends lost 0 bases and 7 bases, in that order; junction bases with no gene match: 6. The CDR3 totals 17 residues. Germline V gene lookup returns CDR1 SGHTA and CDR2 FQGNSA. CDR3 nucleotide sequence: TGTGCCAGCAGCTTAGCCCCCTCGACTAGCGGGAGGAACATTCAGTACTTC. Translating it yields CASSLAPSTSGRNIQYF. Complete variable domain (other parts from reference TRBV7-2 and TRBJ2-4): GAGVSQSPSNKVTEKGKDVELRCDPISGHTALYWYRQSLGQGLEFLIYFQGNSAPDKSGLPSDRFSAERTGGSVSTLTIQRTQQEDSAVYLCASSLAPSTSGRNIQYFGAGTRLSVL.

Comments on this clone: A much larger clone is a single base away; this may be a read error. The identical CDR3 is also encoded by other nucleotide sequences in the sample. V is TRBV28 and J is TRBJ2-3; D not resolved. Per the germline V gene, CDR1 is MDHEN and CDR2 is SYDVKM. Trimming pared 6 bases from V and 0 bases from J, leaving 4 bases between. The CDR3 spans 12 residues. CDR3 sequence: CASRGSTDTQYF. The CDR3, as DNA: TGTGCCAGCAGGGGGAGCACAGATACGCAGTATTTT.